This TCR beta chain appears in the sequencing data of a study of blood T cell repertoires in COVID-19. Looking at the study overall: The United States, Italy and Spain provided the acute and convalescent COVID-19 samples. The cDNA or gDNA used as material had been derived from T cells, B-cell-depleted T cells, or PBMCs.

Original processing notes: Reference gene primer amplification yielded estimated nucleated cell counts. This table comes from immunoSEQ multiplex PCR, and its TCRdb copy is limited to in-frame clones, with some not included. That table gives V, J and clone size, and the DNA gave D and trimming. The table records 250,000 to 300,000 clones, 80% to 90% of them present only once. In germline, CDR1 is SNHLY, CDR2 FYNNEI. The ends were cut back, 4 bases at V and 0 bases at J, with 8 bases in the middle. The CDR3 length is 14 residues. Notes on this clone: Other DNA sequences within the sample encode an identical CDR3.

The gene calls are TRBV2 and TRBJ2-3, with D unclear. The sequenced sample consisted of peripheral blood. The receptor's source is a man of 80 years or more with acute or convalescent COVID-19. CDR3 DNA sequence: TGTGCCAGCAGTGCCCTTCTCAGCACAGATACGCAGTATTTT. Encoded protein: CASSALLSTDTQYF.